This TCR beta chain was captured in a study of CD8+ T cells in alopecia areata. The wider study: It was oral tofacitinib, at 5 to 10 mg twice daily, that treated patients received.

Treatment indicated: oral pan-JAK inhibitor, 5-10 mg twice daily. Researchers took lesional scalp punch biopsies and peripheral blood from people who were alopecia areata patients. Following extraction, RNA underwent reverse transcription to cDNA, which served as the sequencing template. Some clones are missing from TCRdb's copy, which holds only in-frame ones; the method was immunoSEQ multiplex PCR. Of about 110,000 clones listed, 84% were seen once; the top ten hold less than 30%. A word on this clone: Its specificity is unknown.

Study conclusions and caveats: Scalp clonality, along with expanded CD8+ clones among the top 100, was significantly decreased by tofacitinib. Relative to mice, TCR sharing across patients was less clear, a difference possibly HLA-related.

Germline V CDR1 and CDR2: SGHTA, FQGTGA. There are 14 residues in the CDR3. Trimming removed 0 bases from V and 5 bases from J, with 10 bases in between. Source: CD8+ T cells sorted from blood, taken at week 24, from a patient treated with tofacitinib. The V gene is TRBV7-3, the J gene TRBJ2-5; D uncertain. The sequence came from a human donor with alopecia areata. The CDR3 region has the DNA TGTGCCAGCAGCTTAACCGGGTCGCGGGAGACCCAGTACTTC. Translated, it gives CASSLTGSRETQYF. Full variable domain (remainder filled in from reference TRBV7-3 and TRBJ2-5): GAGVSQTPSNKVTEKGKYVELRCDPISGHTALYWYRQSLGQGPEFLIYFQGTGAADDSGLPNDRFFAVRPEGSVSTLKIQRTERGDSAVYLCASSLTGSRETQYFGPGTRLLVL.